The 8 T cell receptor beta chains listed next were all sequenced from one sample in a study of PD-L1 blockade in urothelial cancer. Profiled with immunoSEQ multiplex PCR; TCRdb holds only in-frame clones, not every one. The sample has around 80,000 clones, roughly 90% seen once. The sequenced sample was PBMCs, obtained around atezolizumab (anti-PD-L1) treatment. Receptors were obtained from a woman aged 70-85 years with urothelial cancer.

V and J are TRBV15 and TRBJ2-7; 9 positions agree with TRBD1. The J segment lost 4 bases and the V segment lost 5 bases, leaving 12 bases of the junction unmatched. The CDR3 loop spans 16 amino acids. CDR1 and CDR2 from the germline V gene are LNHNV and YYDKDF (reference sequence). This CDR3 is CATSGRTGGAGYEQYF. CDR3 bases: TGTGCCACCAGCGGACGTACAGGGGGCGCGGGATACGAGCAGTACTTC.

This sequence joins TRBV27 and TRBJ2-3; TRBD1 aligns across 7 bases. The CDR3 contains 15 residues. Germline values: CDR1 MNHEY, CDR2 SMNVEV (reference sequence). V lost 1 base to trimming and J lost 2 bases; unmatched junction nucleotides: 3. The CDR3 DNA reads TGTGCCAGCAGTTTATTCGGGACAGCCACAGATACGCAGTATTTT. Protein: CASSLFGTATDTQYF.

The table lists this clone with a count of one. The chain employs TRBV15 and TRBJ2-7; 7 bases are shared with TRBD1. The CDR3 has 14 residues. V was clipped by 4 bases and J by 6 bases; unmatched bases: 9. Per the germline V gene, CDR1 is LNHNV and CDR2 is YYDKDF (reference sequence). CDR3 amino acids: CATSKRGPLTEQYF. Written as DNA, the CDR3 is TGTGCCACCAGCAAGAGGGGGCCCCTGACCGAGCAGTACTTC.

The chain uses TRBV6-5 and TRBJ1-1; 9 bases align to TRBD1. With 6 bases clipped from V and 0 bases from J, the junction kept 5 bases outside the gene matches. This CDR3 contains 15 residues. From germline, CDR1 is MNHEY and CDR2 SVGAGI. The CDR3 DNA follows: TGTGCCAGCAGGCGGGGACAGGGTGTGAACACTGAAGCTTTCTTT. This translates into CASRRGQGVNTEAFF.

This clone was recorded a few times. The chain recombines TRBV5-1 with TRBJ2-1; 11 positions match TRBD1. The junction had 3 bases not matched to a gene; V was cut back by 0 bases and J by 7 bases. The CDR3 extends over 15 amino acids. Per the germline V gene, CDR1 is SGHRS and CDR2 is YFSETQ. The CDR3 DNA is TGCGCCAGCAGCTTGGAAGGACAGGGGGCGAATGAGCAGTTCTTC. It is translated as CASSLEGQGANEQFF.

The J gene is TRBJ1-6, the V gene TRBV5-8; 7 bases line up with TRBD1. This CDR3 spans 14 amino acids. Germline CDR1 and CDR2: SGHTS and YDEGEE. Trimming at V came to 1 base and at J to 10 bases, leaving 5 bases not matched to a gene. The CDR3 DNA reads as TGTGCCAGCAGCTTGACAGGGGCGGGATCACCCCTCCACTTT. This codes for CASSLTGAGSPLHF. Variable domain in full (rest from reference TRBV5-8 and TRBJ1-6): EAGVTQSPTHLIKTRGQQATLRCSPISGHTSVYWYQQALGLGLQFLLWYDEGEERNRGNFPPRFSGRQFPNYSSELNVNALELEDSALYLCASSLTGAGSPLHFGNGTRLTVT.

The chain recombines TRBV1 with TRBJ2-3; the table names TRBD2, a call not compared with the DNA. TRBV1 is classified as a pseudogene. The CDR3 has 16 residues. The CDR3 sequence is CTSSQDWAGGPKTQYF. The CDR3, as DNA: TGCACCAGCAGCCAAGACTGGGCGGGGGGGCCCAAAACGCAGTATTTT.

The gene calls are TRBV6-6 and TRBJ2-1; the D is unclear. V lost 0 bases, J lost 8 bases, and 14 bases lay in between. The length of the CDR3 is 15 residues. Germline values: CDR1 MNHNY, CDR2 SVGAGI (reference sequence). The CDR3 here is CASSYSLSAEYEQFF. As DNA, the CDR3 is TGTGCCAGCAGTTACTCGCTATCCGCGGAATATGAGCAGTTCTTC.